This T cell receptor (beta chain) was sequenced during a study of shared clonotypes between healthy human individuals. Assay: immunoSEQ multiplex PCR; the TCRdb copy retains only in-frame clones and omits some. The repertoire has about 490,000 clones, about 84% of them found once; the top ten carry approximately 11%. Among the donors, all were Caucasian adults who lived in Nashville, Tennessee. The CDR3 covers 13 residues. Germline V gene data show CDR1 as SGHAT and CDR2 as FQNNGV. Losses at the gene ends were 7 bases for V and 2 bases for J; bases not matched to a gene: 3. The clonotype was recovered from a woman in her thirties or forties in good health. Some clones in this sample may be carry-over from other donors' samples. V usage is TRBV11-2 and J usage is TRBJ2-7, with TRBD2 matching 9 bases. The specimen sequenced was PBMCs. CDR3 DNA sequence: TGTGCCAGCACACTAGCGGGTACCTACGAGCAGTACTTC. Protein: CASTLAGTYEQYF.